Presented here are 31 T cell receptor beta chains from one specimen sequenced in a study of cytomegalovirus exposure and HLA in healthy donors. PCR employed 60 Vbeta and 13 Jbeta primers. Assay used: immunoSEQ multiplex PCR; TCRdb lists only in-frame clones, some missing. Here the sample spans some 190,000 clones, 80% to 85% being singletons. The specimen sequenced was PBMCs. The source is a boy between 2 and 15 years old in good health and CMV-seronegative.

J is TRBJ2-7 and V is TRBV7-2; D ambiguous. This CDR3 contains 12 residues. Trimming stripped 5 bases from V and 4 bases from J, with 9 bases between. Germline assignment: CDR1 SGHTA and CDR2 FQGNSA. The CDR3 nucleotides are TGTGCCAGCAGCCCCAGTTCGTACGAGCAGTACTTC. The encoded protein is CASSPSSYEQYF.

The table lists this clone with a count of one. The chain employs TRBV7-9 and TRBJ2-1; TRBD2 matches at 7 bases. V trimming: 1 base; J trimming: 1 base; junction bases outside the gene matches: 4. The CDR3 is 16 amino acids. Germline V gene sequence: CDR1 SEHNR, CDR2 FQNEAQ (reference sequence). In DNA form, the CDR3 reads TGTGCCAGCAGCTTAGGTCGCGGGGGTTCCTACAATGAGCAGTTCTTC. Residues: CASSLGRGGSYNEQFF.

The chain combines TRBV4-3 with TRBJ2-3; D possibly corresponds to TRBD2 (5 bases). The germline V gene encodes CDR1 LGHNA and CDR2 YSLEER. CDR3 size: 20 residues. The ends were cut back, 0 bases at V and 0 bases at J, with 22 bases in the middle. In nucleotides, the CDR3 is TGCGCCAGCAGCCAAGAATATTTGAGAGGGTTCGAGGCTAGCACAGATACGCAGTATTTT. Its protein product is CASSQEYLRGFEASTDTQYF.

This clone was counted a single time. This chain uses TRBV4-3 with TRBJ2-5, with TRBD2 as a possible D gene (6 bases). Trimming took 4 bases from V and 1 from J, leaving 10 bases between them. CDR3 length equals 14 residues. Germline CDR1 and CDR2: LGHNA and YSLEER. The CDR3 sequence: CASSRAGGQETQYF. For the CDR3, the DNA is TGCGCCAGCAGCCGAGCGGGTGGCCAAGAGACCCAGTACTTC.

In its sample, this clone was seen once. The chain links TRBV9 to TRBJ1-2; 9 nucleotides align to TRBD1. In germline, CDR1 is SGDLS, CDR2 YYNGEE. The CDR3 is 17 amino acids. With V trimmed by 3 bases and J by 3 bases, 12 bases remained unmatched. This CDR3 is CASSGQRGQGDYYGYTF. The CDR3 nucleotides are TGTGCCAGCAGCGGACAGAGGGGACAGGGCGATTACTATGGCTACACCTTC.

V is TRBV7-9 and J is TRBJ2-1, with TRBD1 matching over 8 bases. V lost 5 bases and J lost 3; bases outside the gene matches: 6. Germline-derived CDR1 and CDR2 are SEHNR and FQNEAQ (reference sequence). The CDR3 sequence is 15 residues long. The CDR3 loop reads CASSPKDRDYNEQFF. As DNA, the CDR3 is TGTGCCAGCAGCCCTAAGGACAGGGACTACAATGAGCAGTTCTTC.

CDR3 loop: CASSERRGTGYNEQFF. The CDR3 nucleotides read TGTGCCAGCAGTGAACGGCGGGGGACAGGGTACAATGAGCAGTTCTTC. The chain carries TRBV6-1 and TRBJ2-1; TRBD1 aligns across 9 bases. The V gene end was trimmed by 2 bases and the J gene end by 4 bases; junction bases not matched to a gene: 6. The CDR3 runs 16 residues. Germline CDR1 and CDR2: MNHNS and SASEGT.

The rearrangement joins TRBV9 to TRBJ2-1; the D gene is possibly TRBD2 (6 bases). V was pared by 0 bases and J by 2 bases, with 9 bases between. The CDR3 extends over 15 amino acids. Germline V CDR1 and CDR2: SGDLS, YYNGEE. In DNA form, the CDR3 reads TGTGCCAGCAGCGTAGCGGGAGTTACCTACAATGAGCAGTTCTTC. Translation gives CASSVAGVTYNEQFF.

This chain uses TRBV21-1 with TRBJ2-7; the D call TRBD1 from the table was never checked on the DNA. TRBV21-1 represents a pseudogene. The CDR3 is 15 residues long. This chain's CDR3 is CASSKEGQGPFEQYV. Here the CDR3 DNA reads TGTGCCAGCAGCAAAGAGGGACAGGGTCCCTTCGAGCAGTACGTC.

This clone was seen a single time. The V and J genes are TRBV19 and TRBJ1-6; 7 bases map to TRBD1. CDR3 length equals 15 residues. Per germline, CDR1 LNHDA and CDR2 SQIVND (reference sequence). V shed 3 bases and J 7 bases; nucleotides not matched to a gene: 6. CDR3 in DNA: TGTGCCAGTAGTATCGCCGGGACAGACAATTCACCCCTCCACTTT. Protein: CASSIAGTDNSPLHF.

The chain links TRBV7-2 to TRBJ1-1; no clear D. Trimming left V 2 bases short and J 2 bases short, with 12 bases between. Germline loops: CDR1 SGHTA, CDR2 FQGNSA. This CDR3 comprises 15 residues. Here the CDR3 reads CASSLSSGINTEAFF. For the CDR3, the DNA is TGTGCCAGCAGCTTATCTTCGGGGATTAACACTGAAGCTTTCTTT.

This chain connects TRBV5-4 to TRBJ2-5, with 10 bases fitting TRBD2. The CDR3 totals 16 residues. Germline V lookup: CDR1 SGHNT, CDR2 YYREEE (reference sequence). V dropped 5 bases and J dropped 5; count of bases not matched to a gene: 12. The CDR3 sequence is CASSNQRGGLGETQYF. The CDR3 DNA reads TGTGCCAGCAGTAACCAGCGGGGGGGCCTCGGGGAGACCCAGTACTTC.

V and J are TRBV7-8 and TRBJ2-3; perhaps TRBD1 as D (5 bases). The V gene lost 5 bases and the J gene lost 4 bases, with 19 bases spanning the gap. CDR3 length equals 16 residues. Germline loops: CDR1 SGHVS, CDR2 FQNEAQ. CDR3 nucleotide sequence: TGTGCCAGCAGCCCCGGTACGACAGCGACGTCAGATACGCAGTATTTT. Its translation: CASSPGTTATSDTQYF.

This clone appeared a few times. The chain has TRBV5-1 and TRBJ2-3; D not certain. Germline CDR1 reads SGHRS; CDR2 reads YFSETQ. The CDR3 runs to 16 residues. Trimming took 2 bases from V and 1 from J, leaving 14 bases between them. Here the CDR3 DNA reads TGCGCCAGCAGCTTTTCCCCGCAGGTTGGCACAGATACGCAGTATTTT. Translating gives CASSFSPQVGTDTQYF.

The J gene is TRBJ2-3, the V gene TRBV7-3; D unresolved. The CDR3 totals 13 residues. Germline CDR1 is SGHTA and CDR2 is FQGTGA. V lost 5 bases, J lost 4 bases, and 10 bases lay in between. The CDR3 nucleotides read TGTGCCAGCAGCGCCAGTCAGGCAGATACGCAGTATTTT. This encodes CASSASQADTQYF.

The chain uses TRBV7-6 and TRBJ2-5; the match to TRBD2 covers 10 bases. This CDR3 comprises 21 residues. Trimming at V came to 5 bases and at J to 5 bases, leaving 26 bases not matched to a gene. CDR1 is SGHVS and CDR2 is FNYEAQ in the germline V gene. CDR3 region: CASSRTYPGLAPRDGLETQYF. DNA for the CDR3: TGTGCCAGCAGCCGGACCTATCCGGGACTAGCGCCTCGCGACGGTCTGGAGACCCAGTACTTC.

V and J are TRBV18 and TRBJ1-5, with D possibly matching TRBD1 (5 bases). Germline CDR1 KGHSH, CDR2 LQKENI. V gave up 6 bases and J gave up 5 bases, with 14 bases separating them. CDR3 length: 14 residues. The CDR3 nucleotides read TGTGCCAGCTCCCGGGGGGGTATTGATCAGCCCCAGCATTTT. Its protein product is CASSRGGIDQPQHF.

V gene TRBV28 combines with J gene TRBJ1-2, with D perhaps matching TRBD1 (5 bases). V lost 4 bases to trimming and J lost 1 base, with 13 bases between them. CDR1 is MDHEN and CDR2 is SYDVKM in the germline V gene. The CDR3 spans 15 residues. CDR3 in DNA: TGTGCCAGCAGTTCTAGCGAAGGGGATAACTATGGCTACACCTTC. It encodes CASSSSEGDNYGYTF.

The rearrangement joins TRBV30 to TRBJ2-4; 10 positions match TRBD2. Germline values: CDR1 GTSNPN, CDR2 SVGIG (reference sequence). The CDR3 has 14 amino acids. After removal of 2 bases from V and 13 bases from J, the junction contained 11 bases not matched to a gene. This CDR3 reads CAWSLYGTSVIQYF. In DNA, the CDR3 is TGTGCCTGGAGTCTGTATGGGACTAGCGTGATCCAGTACTTC.

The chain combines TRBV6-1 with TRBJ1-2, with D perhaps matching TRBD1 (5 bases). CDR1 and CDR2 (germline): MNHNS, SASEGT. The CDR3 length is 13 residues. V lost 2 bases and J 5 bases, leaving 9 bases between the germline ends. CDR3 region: CASSELGDYGYTF. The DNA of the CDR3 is TGTGCCAGCAGTGAATTAGGGGATTATGGCTACACCTTC.

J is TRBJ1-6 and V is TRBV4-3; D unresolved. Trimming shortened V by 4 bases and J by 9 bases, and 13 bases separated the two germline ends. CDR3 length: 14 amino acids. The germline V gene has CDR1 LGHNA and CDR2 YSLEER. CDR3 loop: CASSPIDGGSPLHF. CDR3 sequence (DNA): TGCGCCAGCAGCCCAATTGATGGAGGTTCACCCCTCCACTTT.

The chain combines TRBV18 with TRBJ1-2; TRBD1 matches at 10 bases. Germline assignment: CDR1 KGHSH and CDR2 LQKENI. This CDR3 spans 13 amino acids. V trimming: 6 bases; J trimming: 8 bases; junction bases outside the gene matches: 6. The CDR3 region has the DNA TGTGCCAGCTCCAGACAGGGGGCTGACGGCTACACCTTC. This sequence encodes CASSRQGADGYTF.

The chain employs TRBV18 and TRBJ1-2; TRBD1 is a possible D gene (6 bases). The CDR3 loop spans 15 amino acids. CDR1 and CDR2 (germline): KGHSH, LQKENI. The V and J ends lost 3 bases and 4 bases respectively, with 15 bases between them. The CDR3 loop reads CASSPPGDRGYGYTF. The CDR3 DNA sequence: TGTGCCAGCTCACCTCCAGGGGATAGGGGCTATGGCTACACCTTC.

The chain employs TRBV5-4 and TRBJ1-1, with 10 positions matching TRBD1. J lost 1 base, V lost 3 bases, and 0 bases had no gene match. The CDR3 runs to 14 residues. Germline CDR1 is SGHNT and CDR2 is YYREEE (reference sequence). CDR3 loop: CASSWDRGNTEAFF. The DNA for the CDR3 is TGTGCCAGCAGCTGGGACAGGGGGAACACTGAAGCTTTCTTT. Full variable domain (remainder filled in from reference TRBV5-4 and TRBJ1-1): ETGVTQSPTHLIKTRGQQVTLRCSSQSGHNTVSWYQQALGQGPQFIFQYYREEENGRGNFPPRFSGLQFPNYSSELNVNALELDDSALYLCASSWDRGNTEAFFGQGTRLTVV.

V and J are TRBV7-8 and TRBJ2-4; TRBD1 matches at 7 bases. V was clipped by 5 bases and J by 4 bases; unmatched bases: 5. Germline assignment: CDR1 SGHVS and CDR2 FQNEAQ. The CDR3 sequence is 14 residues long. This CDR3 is CASSPRDSKNIQYF. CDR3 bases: TGTGCCAGCAGCCCCCGGGACAGTAAAAACATTCAGTACTTC.

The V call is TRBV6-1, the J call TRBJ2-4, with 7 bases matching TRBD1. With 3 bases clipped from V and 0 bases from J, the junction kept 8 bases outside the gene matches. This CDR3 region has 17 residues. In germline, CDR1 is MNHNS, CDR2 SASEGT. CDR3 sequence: CASSEGQLLLAKNIQYF. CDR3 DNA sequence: TGTGCCAGCAGTGAGGGACAGCTCCTCTTAGCCAAAAACATTCAGTACTTC.

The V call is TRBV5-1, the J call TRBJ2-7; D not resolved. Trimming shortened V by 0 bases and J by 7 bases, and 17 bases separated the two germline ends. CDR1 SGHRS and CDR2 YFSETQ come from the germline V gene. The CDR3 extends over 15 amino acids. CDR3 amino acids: CASSLALGRAEEQYV. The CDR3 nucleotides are TGCGCCAGCAGCTTGGCCCTCGGAAGGGCGGAGGAGCAGTACGTC.

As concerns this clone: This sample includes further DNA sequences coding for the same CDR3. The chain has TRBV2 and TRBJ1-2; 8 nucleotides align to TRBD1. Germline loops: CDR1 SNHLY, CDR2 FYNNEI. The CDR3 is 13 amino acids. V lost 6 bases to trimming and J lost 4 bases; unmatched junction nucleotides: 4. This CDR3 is CASSGTGGYGYTF. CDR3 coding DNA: TGTGCCAGCAGCGGTACAGGGGGCTATGGCTACACCTTC.

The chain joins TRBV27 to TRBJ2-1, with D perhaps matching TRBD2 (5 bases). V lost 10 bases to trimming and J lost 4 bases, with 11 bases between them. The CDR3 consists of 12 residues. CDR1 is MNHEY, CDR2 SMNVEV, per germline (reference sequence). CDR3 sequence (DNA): TGTGCCACCGGACTGTTGTACAATGAGCAGTTCTTC. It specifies CATGLLYNEQFF.

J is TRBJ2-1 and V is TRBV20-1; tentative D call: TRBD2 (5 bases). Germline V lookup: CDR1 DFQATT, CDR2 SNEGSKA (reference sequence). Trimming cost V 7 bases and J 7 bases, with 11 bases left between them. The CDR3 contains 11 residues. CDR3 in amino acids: CSGLWENEQFF. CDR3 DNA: TGCAGTGGTTTATGGGAGAATGAGCAGTTCTTC.

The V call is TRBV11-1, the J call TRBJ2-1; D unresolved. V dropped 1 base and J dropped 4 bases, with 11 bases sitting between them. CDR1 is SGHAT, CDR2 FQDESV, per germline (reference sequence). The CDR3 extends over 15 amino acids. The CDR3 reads CASSLGLYLYNEQFF. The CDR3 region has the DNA TGTGCCAGCAGCTTAGGTCTCTATTTGTACAATGAGCAGTTCTTC.